This TCR beta chain was captured by sequencing in a study of cytomegalovirus exposure and HLA in healthy donors. General study points: Across donors, presence/absence analyses took sequencing depth to be roughly uniform. The dataset shows that most TCR sequences were rare, while some public TCRs occurred in many donors.

Primers included in the PCR were 60 Vbeta and 13 Jbeta primers. Profiled with immunoSEQ multiplex PCR; TCRdb holds only in-frame clones, not every one. The sample shows about 82,000 clones, approximately 81% of them seen only once. V lost 0 bases, J lost 1 base, and 5 bases stayed unmatched. There are 18 residues in the CDR3. The germline V gene encodes CDR1 SGHKS and CDR2 YYEKEE (reference sequence). As regards this clone: The target antigen is unknown.

The chain combines TRBV5-5 with TRBJ1-4, with 11 nucleotides matching TRBD1. Specimen: PBMCs. The TCR was taken from a woman aged 50 to 60 in good health and CMV-seropositive. This chain's CDR3 is CASSLGTGGLRTNEKLFF. CDR3 nucleotides: TGTGCCAGCAGCTTGGGGACAGGGGGCTTAAGAACTAATGAAAAACTGTTTTTT.